This T cell receptor beta chain appears in the sequencing data of a study of OX40 agonist ivuxolimab in advanced cancers. Looking at the study overall: Dose-escalation patients had hepatocellular carcinoma, melanoma, renal cell or head and neck cancer. Three dose-escalation patients had partial responses: one with hepatocellular carcinoma and two with cutaneous melanoma. With a range of 23 to 79, age averaged 60 years, and around 83% were male.

CDR3 length equals 15 residues. Looked up from germline, CDR1 is SGHVS and CDR2 is FNYEAQ. Trimming took 5 bases from V and 2 from J, leaving 15 bases between them. Worth noting for this clone: Its matching antigen is unknown.

Study results and caveats: CD4+ and CD8+ blood T cells expanded clonally by week 6 at 0.1 to 3.0 mg/kg.

Data came from immunoSEQ multiplex PCR; TCRdb stores just in-frame clones and leaves some out. This table holds 75,000 to 100,000 clones, roughly 90% found once. The specimen was CD4+ or CD8+ T cells sorted from blood, collected in a trial of the OX40 agonist ivuxolimab. The chain recombines TRBV7-6 with TRBJ2-5, with D perhaps being TRBD1 or TRBD2 (5 bases each). This TCR was sampled from an adult with an advanced solid tumor such as melanoma, head and neck, liver or kidney cancer. The CDR3 sequence is CASSTSGTKQETQYF. CDR3 nucleotide sequence: TGTGCCAGCAGCACTTCAGGGACGAAACAAGAGACCCAGTACTTC.